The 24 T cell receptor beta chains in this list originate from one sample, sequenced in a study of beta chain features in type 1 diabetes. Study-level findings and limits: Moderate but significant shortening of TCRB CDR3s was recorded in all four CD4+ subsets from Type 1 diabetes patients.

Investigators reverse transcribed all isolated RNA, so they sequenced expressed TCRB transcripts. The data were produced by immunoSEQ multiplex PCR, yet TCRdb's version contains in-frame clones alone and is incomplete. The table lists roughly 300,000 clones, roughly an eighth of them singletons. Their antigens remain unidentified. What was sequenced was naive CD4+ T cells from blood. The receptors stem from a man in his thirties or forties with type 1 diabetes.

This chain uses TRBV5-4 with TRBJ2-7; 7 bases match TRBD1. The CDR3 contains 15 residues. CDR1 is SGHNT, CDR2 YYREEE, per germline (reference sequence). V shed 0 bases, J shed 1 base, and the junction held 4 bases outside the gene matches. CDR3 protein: CASSLGGTESYEQYF. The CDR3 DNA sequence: TGTGCCAGCAGCTTGGGAGGGACAGAGTCCTACGAGCAGTACTTC.

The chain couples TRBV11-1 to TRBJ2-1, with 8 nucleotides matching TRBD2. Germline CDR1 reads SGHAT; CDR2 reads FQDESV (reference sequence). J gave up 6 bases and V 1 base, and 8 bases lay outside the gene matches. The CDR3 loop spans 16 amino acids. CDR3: CASSLGGREVFNEQFF. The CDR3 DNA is TGTGCCAGCAGCTTAGGAGGGCGGGAGGTCTTCAATGAGCAGTTCTTC.

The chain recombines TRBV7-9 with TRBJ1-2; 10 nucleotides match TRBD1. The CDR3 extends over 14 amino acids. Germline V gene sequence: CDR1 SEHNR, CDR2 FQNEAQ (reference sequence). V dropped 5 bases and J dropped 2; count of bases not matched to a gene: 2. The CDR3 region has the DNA TGTGCCAGCAGCCAGGGACAGGGGAACTATGGCTACACCTTC. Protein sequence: CASSQGQGNYGYTF.

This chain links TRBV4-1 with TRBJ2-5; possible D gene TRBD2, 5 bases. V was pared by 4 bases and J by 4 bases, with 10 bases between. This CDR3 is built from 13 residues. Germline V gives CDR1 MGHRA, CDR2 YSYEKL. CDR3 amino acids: CASSRRLSETQYF. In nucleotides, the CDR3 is TGCGCCAGCAGCCGCCGACTATCAGAGACCCAGTACTTC.

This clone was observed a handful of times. CDR3 sequence: CASSRGLSLGEQFF. The CDR3 DNA sequence: TGTGCCAGCAGTCGGGGACTGTCTTTAGGTGAGCAGTTCTTC. The V call is TRBV7-2, the J call TRBJ2-1, with D tentatively TRBD2 (6 bases). V lost 6 bases to trimming and J lost 9 bases, with 18 bases between them. CDR1 is SGHTA and CDR2 is FQGNSA in the germline V gene. The CDR3 totals 14 residues.

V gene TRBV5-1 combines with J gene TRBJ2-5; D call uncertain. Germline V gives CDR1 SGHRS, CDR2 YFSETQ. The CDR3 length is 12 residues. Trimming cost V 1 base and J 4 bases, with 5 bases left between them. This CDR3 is CASSLTRETQYF. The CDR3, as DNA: TGCGCCAGCAGCTTGACCAGAGAGACCCAGTACTTC.

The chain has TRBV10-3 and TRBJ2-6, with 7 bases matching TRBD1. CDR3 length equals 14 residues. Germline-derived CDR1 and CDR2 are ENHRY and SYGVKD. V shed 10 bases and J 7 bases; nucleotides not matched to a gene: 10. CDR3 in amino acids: CATRGTDGANVLTF. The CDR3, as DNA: TGTGCCACCCGTGGGACAGACGGAGCCAACGTCCTGACTTTC.

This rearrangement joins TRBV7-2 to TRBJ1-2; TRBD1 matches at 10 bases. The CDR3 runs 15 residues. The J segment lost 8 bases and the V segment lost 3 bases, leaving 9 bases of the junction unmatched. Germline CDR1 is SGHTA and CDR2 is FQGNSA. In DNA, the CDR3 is TGTGCCAGCAGCTTGTGGGGACAGGGGACTACAGGCTACACCTTC. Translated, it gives CASSLWGQGTTGYTF.

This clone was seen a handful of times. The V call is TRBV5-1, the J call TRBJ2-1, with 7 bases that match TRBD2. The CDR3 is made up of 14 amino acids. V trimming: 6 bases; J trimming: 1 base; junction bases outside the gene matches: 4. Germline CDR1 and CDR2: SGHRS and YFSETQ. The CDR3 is CASTGGSSYNEQFF. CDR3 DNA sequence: TGCGCCAGCACTGGCGGGAGTTCCTACAATGAGCAGTTCTTC.

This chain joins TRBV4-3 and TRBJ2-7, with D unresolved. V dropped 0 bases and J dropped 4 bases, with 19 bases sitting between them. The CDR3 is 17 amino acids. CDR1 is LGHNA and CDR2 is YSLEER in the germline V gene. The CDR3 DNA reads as TGCGCCAGCAGCCAAGAGGTGTCCAGACACGACCCGTACGAGCAGTACTTC. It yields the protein CASSQEVSRHDPYEQYF.

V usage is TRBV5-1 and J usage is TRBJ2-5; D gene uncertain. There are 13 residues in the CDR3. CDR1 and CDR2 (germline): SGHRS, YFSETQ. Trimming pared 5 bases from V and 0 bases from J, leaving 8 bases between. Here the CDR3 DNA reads TGCGCCAGCAGATACCGGTACCAAGAGACCCAGTACTTC. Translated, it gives CASRYRYQETQYF.

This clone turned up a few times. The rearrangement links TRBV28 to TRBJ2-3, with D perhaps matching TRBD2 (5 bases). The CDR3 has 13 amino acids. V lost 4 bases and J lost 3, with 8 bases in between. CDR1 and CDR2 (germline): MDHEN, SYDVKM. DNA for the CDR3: TGTGCCAGCAGTTCCACTAGGACAGATACGCAGTATTTT. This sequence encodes CASSSTRTDTQYF. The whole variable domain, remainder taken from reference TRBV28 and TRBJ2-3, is DVKVTQSSRYLVKRTGEKVFLECVQDMDHENMFWYRQDPGLGLRLIYFSYDVKMKEKGDIPEGYSVSREKKERFSLILESASTNQTSMYLCASSSTRTDTQYFGPGTRLTVL.

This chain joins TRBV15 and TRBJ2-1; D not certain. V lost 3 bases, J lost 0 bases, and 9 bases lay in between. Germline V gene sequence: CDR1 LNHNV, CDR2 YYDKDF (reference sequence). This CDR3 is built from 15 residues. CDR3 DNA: TGTGCCACCAGCAGTAGCACGAACTCCTACAATGAGCAGTTCTTC. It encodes CATSSSTNSYNEQFF.

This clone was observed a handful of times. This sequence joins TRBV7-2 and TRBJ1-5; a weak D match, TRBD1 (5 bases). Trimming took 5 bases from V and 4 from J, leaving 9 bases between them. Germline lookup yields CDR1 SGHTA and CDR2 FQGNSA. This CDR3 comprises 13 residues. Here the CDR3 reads CASSGPGNQPQHF. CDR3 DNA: TGTGCCAGCAGCGGACCAGGGAATCAGCCCCAGCATTTT.

CDR3 sequence (DNA): TGTGCCAGCAGTGCACAGGGGAACACTGAAGCTTTCTTT. This codes for CASSAQGNTEAFF. The rearrangement links TRBV2 to TRBJ1-1; D possibly corresponds to TRBD1 (6 bases). The CDR3 is 13 residues long. Per the germline V gene, CDR1 is SNHLY and CDR2 is FYNNEI. V lost 4 bases to trimming and J lost 1 base, with 7 bases between them.

CDR3: CASSTRTSSCFF. The CDR3 nucleotides read TGTGCCAGCAGCACCCGGACTTCGTCTTGTTTCTTC. The J gene is TRBJ2-1, the V gene TRBV7-3; D perhaps matches TRBD2 (5 bases). The CDR3 spans 12 residues. Germline CDR1 SGHTA, CDR2 FQGTGA. The ends were cut back, 5 bases at V and 16 bases at J, with 18 bases in the middle. The complete variable domain, with remaining parts taken from reference TRBV7-3 and TRBJ2-1, reads GAGVSQTPSNKVTEKGKYVELRCDPISGHTALYWYRQSLGQGPEFLIYFQGTGAADDSGLPNDRFFAVRPEGSVSTLKIQRTERGDSAVYLCASSTRTSSCFFGPGTRLTVL.

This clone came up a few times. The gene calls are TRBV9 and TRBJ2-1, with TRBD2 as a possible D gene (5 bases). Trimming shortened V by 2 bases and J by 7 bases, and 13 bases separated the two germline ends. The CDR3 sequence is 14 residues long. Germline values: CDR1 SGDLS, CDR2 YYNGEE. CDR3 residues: CASSVLGKGNEQFF. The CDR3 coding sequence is TGTGCCAGCAGCGTCCTCGGGAAAGGTAATGAGCAGTTCTTC.

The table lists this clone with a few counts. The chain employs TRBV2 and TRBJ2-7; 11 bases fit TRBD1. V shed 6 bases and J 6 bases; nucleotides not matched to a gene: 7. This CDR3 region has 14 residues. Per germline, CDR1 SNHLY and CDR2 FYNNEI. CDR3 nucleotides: TGTGCCAGCAGAGCCCGGGACAGGGGGTCCGAGCAGTACTTC. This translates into CASRARDRGSEQYF. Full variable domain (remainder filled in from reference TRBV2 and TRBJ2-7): EPEVTQTPSHQVTQMGQEVILRCVPISNHLYFYWYRQILGQKVEFLVSFYNNEISEKSEIFDDQFSVERPDGSNFTLKIRSTKLEDSAMYFCASRARDRGSEQYFGPGTRLTVT.

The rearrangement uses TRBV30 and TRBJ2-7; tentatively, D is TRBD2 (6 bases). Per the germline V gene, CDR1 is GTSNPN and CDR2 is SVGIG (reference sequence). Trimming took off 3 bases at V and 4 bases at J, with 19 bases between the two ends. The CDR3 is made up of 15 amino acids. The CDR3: CAWSPPGTVYYEQYF. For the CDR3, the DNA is TGTGCCTGGAGCCCACCCGGGACTGTTTATTACGAGCAGTACTTC.

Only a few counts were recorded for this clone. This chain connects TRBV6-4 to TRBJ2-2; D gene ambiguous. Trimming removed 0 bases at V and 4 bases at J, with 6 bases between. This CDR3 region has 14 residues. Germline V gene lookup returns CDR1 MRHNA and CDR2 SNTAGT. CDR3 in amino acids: CASSDSAGTGELFF. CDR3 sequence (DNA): TGTGCCAGCAGTGACTCAGCCGGCACCGGGGAGCTGTTTTTT.

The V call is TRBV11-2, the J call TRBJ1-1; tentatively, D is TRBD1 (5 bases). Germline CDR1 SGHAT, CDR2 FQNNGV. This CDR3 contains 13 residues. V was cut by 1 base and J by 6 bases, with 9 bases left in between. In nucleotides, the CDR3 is TGTGCCAGCAGCTTAGTTTCAGGGTCTGAAGCTTTCTTT. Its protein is CASSLVSGSEAFF.

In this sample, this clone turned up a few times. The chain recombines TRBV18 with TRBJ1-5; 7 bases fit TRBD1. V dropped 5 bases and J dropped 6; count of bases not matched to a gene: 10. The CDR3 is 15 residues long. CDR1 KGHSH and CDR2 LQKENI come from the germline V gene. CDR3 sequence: CASSAGQVATQPQHF. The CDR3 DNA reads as TGTGCCAGCTCAGCAGGACAGGTTGCTACTCAGCCCCAGCATTTT.

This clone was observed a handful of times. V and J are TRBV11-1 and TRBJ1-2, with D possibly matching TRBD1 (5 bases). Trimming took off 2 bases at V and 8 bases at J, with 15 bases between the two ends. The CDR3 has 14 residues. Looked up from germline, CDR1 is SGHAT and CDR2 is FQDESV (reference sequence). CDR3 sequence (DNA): TGTGCCAGCAGCTTAAACCCCGACAGCCCAGGCTACACCTTC. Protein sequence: CASSLNPDSPGYTF.

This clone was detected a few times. CDR3 coding DNA: TGTGCCAGCAGTTCCCCAGGTTCTACTAATGAAAAACTGTTTTTT. This sequence encodes CASSSPGSTNEKLFF. V and J are TRBV28 and TRBJ1-4; D ambiguous. CDR3 length: 15 residues. V gave up 4 bases and J gave up 2 bases, with 11 bases separating them. Germline V CDR1 and CDR2: MDHEN, SYDVKM.